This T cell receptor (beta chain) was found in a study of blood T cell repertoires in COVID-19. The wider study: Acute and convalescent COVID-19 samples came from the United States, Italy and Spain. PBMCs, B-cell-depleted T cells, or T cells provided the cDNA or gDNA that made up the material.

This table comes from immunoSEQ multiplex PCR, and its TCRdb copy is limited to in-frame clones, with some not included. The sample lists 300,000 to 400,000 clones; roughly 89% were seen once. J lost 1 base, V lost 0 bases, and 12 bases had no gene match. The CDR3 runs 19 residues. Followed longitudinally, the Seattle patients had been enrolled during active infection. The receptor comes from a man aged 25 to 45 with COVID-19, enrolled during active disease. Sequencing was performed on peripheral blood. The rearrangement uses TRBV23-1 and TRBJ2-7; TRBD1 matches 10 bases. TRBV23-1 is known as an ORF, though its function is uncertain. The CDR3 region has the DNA TGCGCCAGCAGTCAATCTTTCCAACCCCGGGACAGGGGATCCTACGAGCAGTACTTC. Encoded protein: CASSQSFQPRDRGSYEQYF.